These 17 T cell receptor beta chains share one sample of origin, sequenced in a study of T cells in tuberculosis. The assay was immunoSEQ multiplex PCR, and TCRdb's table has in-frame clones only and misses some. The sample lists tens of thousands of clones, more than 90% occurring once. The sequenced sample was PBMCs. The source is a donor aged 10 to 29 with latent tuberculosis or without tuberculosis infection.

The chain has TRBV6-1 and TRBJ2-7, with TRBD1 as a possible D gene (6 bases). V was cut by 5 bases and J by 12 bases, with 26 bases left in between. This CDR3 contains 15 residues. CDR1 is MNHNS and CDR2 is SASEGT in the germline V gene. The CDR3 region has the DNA TGTGCCAGCAGTCGAAACTCGGGACAAACTTTACCCCCGTACTTC. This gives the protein CASSRNSGQTLPPYF.

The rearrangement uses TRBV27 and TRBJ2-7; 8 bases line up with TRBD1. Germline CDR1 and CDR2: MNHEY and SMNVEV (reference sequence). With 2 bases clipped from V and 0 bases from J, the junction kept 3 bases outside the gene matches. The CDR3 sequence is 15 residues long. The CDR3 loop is CASSLGGTGSYEQYF. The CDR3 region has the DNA TGTGCCAGCAGTTTAGGGGGGACAGGCTCCTACGAGCAGTACTTC.

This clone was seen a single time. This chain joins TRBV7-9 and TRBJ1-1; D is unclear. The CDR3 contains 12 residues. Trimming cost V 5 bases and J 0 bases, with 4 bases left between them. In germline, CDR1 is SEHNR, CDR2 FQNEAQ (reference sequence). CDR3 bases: TGTGCCAGCAGCCAGATGAACACTGAAGCTTTCTTT. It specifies CASSQMNTEAFF.

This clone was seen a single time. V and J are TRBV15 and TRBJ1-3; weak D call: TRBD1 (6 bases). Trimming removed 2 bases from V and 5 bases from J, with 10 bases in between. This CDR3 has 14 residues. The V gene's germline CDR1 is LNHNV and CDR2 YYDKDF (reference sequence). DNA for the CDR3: TGTGCCACCAGCAGATACAGGGAACGAAACACCATATATTTT. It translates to CATSRYRERNTIYF.

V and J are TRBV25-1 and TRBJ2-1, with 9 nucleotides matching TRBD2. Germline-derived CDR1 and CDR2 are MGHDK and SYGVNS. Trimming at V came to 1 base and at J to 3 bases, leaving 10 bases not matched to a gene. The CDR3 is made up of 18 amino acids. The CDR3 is CASSEWSRGRAFYNEQFF. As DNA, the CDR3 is TGTGCCAGCAGTGAATGGTCCCGCGGGAGGGCTTTCTACAATGAGCAGTTCTTC.

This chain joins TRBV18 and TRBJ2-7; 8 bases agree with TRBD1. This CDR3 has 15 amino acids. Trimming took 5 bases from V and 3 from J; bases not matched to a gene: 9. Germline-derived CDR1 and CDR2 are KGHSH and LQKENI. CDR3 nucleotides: TGTGCCAGCTCAACCGGACAGGGCCGAGACTACGAGCAGTACTTC. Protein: CASSTGQGRDYEQYF.

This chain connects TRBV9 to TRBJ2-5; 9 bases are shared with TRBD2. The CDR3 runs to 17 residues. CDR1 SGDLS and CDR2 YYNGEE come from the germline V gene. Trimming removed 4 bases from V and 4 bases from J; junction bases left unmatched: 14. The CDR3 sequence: CASSLHYPGAGGETQYF. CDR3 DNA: TGTGCCAGCAGCCTACATTACCCGGGAGCGGGAGGAGAGACCCAGTACTTC.

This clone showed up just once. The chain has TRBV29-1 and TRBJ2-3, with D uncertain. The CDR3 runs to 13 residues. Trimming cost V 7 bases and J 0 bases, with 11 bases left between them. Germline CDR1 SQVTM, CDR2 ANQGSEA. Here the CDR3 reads CSASTLSTDTQYF. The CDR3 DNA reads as TGCAGCGCCTCAACACTAAGCACAGATACGCAGTATTTT.

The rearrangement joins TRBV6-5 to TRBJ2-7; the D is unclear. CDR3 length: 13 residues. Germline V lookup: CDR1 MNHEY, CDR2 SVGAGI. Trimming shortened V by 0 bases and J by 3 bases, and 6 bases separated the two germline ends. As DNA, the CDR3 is TGTGCCAGCAGTTACTCTCCAGACTACGAGCAGTACTTC. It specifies CASSYSPDYEQYF.

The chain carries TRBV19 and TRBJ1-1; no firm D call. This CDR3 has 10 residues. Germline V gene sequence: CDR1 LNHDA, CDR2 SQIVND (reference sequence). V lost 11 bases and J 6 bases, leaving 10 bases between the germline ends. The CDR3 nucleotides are TGTGCCTCCGTCGCGCCTGAAGCTTTCTTT. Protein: CASVAPEAFF.

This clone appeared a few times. In DNA form, the CDR3 reads TGTGCCATCAGCGGACAGGGAATTAGCAATCAGCCCCAGCATTTT. The encoded protein is CAISGQGISNQPQHF. The rearrangement links TRBV10-3 to TRBJ1-5, with TRBD1 matching 8 bases. Germline CDR1 is ENHRY and CDR2 is SYGVKD. V gave up 6 bases and J gave up 0 bases; unmatched junction bases: 4. The CDR3 is 15 amino acids.

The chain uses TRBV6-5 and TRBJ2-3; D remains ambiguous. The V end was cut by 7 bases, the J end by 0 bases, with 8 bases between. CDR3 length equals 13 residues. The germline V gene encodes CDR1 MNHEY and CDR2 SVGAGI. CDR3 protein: CASTETSTDTQYF. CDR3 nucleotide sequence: TGTGCCAGCACGGAGACTAGCACAGATACGCAGTATTTT.

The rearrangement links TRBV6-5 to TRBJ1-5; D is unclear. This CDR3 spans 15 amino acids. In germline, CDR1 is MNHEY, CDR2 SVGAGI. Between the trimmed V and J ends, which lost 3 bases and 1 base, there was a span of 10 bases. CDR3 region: CASSYNSDSNQPQHF. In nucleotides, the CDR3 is TGTGCCAGCAGTTATAACAGTGACAGCAATCAGCCCCAGCATTTT.

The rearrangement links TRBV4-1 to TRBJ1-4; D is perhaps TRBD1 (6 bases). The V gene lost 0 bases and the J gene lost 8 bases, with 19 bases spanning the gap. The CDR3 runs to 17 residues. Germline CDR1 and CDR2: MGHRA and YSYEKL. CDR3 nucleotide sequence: TGCGCCAGCAGCCAAGATCGGGACAAGAGGTCTGAAGAAAAACTGTTTTTT. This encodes CASSQDRDKRSEEKLFF.

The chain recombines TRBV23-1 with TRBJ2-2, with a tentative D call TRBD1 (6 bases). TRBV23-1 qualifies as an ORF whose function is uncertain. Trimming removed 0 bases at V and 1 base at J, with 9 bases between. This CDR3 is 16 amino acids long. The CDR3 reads CASSQSLGGNTGELFF. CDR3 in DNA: TGCGCCAGCAGTCAATCCCTAGGGGGGAACACCGGGGAGCTGTTTTTT.

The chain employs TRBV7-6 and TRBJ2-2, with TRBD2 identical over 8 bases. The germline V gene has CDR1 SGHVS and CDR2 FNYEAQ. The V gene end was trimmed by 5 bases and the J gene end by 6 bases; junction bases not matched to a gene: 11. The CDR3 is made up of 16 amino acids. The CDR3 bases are TGTGCCAGCAGCCCCAAGGGACTAGAATGGGCCGGGGAGCTGTTTTTT. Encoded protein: CASSPKGLEWAGELFF.

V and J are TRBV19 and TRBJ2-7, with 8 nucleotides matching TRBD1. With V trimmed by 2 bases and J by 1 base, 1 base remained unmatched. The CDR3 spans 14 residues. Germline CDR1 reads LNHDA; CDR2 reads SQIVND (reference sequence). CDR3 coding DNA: TGTGCCAGTAGTATAACAGGGGGTTCCTACGAGCAGTACTTC. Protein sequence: CASSITGGSYEQYF.